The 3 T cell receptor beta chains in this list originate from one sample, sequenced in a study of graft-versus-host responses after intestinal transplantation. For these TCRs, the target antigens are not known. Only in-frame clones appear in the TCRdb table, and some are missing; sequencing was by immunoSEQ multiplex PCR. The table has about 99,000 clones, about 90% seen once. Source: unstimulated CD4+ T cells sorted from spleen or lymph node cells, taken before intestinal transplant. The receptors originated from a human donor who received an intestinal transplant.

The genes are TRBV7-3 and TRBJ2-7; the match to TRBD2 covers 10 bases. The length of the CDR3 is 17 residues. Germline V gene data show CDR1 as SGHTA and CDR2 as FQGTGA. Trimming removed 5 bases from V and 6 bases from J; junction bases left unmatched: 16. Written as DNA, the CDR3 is TGTGCCAGCAGCCTACACCTTGTTAGCGGGAGGACGGGCGAGCAGTACTTC. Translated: CASSLHLVSGRTGEQYF.

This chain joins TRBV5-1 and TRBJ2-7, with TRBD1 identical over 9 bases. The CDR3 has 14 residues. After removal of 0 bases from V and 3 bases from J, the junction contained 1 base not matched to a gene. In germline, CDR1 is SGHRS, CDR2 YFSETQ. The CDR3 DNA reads TGCGCCAGCAGCTTGGAGGGACAGGGCTACGAGCAGTACTTC. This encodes CASSLEGQGYEQYF.

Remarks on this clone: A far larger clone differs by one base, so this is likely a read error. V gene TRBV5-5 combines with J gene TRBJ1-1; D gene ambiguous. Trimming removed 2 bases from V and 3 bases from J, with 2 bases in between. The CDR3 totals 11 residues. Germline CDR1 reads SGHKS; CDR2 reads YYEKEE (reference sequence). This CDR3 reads CASSLDTEAFF. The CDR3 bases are TGTGCCAGCAGCTTAGACACTGAAGCTTTCTTT.